Below, 19 T cell receptor beta chains from the same sample are listed, as sequenced in a study of T-cell reconstitution after alpha-beta-depleted transplantation in children. A TCRbeta library incorporating unique molecular identifiers was prepared. Each CDR3 protein is one row after TCRdb ran MiXCR on the PCR reads. This sample has 800,000 to 1,000,000 distinct CDR3 sequences, with 25% to 30% found just once. The sample in question was PBMCs, mostly from graft donor cells, obtained 360 days after TCRalphabeta/CD19-depleted stem cell transplant. The source of these receptors is a boy in the first two years of life who had a stem cell transplant for SCID, so the T cells may come from the graft donor.

This chain joins TRBV5-5 and TRBJ2-5; TRBD1 matches 9 bases. Germline V lookup: CDR1 SGHKS, CDR2 YYEKEE (reference sequence). This CDR3 is 16 amino acids long. The V segment lost 0 bases and the J segment 1 base; nucleotides outside the gene matches: 4. CDR3 in DNA: TGTGCCAGCAGCTTGGCGGGACAGGGCTTCCAAGAGACCCAGTACTTC. Its protein is CASSLAGQGFQETQYF.

This chain connects TRBV20-1 to TRBJ2-7; D might be TRBD2 (6 bases). CDR1 and CDR2 (germline): DFQATT, SNEGSKA (reference sequence). The CDR3 has 12 residues. For the CDR3, the DNA is TGCAGCGCCACCGGGACTTACGACGAGCAGTACTTC. It codes for CSATGTYDEQYF.

This clonotype has more than one count but fewer than ten. This rearrangement joins TRBV7-2 to TRBJ2-2; D is unresolved. In germline, CDR1 is SGHTA, CDR2 FQGNSA. The V end was cut by 10 bases, the J end by 6 bases, with 15 bases between. The CDR3 has 13 amino acids. This CDR3 is CANAPNVAGELFF. The CDR3 DNA follows: TGTGCCAACGCACCGAATGTGGCCGGGGAGCTGTTTTTT.

The V call is TRBV2, the J call TRBJ2-7, with D perhaps given as TRBD1 or TRBD2 (6 bases each). V gave up 7 bases and J gave up 2 bases, with 12 bases separating them. The V gene's germline CDR1 is SNHLY and CDR2 FYNNEI. This CDR3 has 13 amino acids. In nucleotides, the CDR3 is TGTGCCAGCAATGGCGGGACACCCTACGAGCAGTACTTC. It translates to CASNGGTPYEQYF. The whole variable domain, remainder taken from reference TRBV2 and TRBJ2-7, is EPEVTQTPSHQVTQMGQEVILRCVPISNHLYFYWYRQILGQKVEFLVSFYNNEISEKSEIFDDQFSVERPDGSNFTLKIRSTKLEDSAMYFCASNGGTPYEQYFGPGTRLTVT.

The CDR3 loop is CASSQEGNGGDSYEQYF. DNA for the CDR3: TGTGCCAGCAGCCAAGAGGGCAACGGGGGGGACTCCTACGAGCAGTACTTC. The V call is TRBV4-2, the J call TRBJ2-7; 8 nucleotides match TRBD2. CDR3 length: 17 residues. V lost 0 bases and J lost 0; bases outside the gene matches: 7. The germline gives CDR1 LGHNA, CDR2 YNFKEQ.

This chain connects TRBV4-1 to TRBJ2-4, with 14 bases that match TRBD2. The CDR3 extends over 21 amino acids. Germline CDR1 is MGHRA and CDR2 is YSYEKL. V dropped 4 bases and J dropped 0; count of bases not matched to a gene: 14. This CDR3 is CASSPGLAGGRGPIAKNIQYF. In nucleotides, the CDR3 is TGCGCCAGCAGCCCCGGACTAGCGGGGGGCCGAGGACCCATAGCCAAAAACATTCAGTACTTC.

V and J are TRBV7-3 and TRBJ2-7; 9 bases map to TRBD2. This CDR3 is 15 amino acids long. CDR1 SGHTA and CDR2 FQGTGA come from the germline V gene. V was pared by 2 bases and J by 7 bases, with 9 bases of the junction left unmatched. CDR3 region: CASSLLAGLTGEQYF. The DNA for the CDR3 is TGTGCCAGCAGCTTACTAGCGGGGCTAACGGGAGAGCAGTACTTC.

This clonotype turned up a few times. This chain connects TRBV7-9 to TRBJ2-1, with D perhaps being TRBD1 or TRBD2 (5 bases each). The CDR3 sequence is 15 residues long. Germline assignment: CDR1 SEHNR and CDR2 FQNEAQ (reference sequence). Trimming removed 5 bases from V and 6 bases from J, with 17 bases in between. The CDR3 DNA is TGTGCCAGCAGCCCGGTAAGGGGACGGTCCAATGAGCAGTTCTTC. Its translation: CASSPVRGRSNEQFF. The full variable domain, rest sourced from reference TRBV7-9 and TRBJ2-1, is DTGVSQNPRHKITKRGQNVTFRCDPISEHNRLYWYRQTLGQGPEFLTYFQNEAQLEKSRLLSDRFSAERPKGSFSTLEIQRTEQGDSAMYLCASSPVRGRSNEQFFGPGTRLTVL.

This clonotype was seen a few times. The V call is TRBV20-1, the J call TRBJ2-1; perhaps TRBD2 as D (6 bases). Trimming removed 1 base from V and 0 bases from J, with 10 bases in between. Per the germline V gene, CDR1 is DFQATT and CDR2 is SNEGSKA (reference sequence). The CDR3 runs to 15 residues. CDR3 nucleotides: TGCAGTGCTAGAGTACGGGGGTACTCCTACAATGAGCAGTTCTTC. It translates to CSARVRGYSYNEQFF.

The rearrangement joins TRBV5-6 to TRBJ2-1; TRBD2 matches at 8 bases. The CDR3 totals 14 residues. The germline V gene encodes CDR1 SGHDT and CDR2 YYEEEE. J was trimmed by 7 bases and V by 7 bases; bases with no gene match: 10. The CDR3 reads CASVRRGVQNEQFF. The CDR3 nucleotides are TGTGCCAGCGTCCGGCGGGGGGTACAGAATGAGCAGTTCTTC. Full variable domain (remainder filled in from reference TRBV5-6 and TRBJ2-1): DAGVTQSPTHLIKTRGQQVTLRCSPKSGHDTVSWYQQALGQGPQFIFQYYEEEERQRGNFPDRFSGHQFPNYSSELNVNALLLGDSALYLCASVRRGVQNEQFFGPGTRLTVL.

The rearrangement links TRBV7-2 to TRBJ2-3, with a weak D call TRBD2 (7 bases). V lost 1 base and J lost 2, with 10 bases in between. This CDR3 has 15 amino acids. Germline CDR1 reads SGHTA; CDR2 reads FQGNSA. The CDR3 sequence is CASSLDRGATDTQYF. CDR3 nucleotides: TGTGCCAGCAGCTTAGACCGGGGGGCCACAGATACGCAGTATTTT.

The chain is built from TRBV6-1 and TRBJ1-1; TRBD1 matches at 12 bases. V shed 6 bases and J 13 bases; nucleotides not matched to a gene: 15. The CDR3 is made up of 15 amino acids. Per germline, CDR1 MNHNS and CDR2 SASEGT. The CDR3 loop reads CASSPGQGAGERIFF. The DNA for the CDR3 is TGTGCCAGCAGCCCGGGACAGGGGGCAGGGGAGCGGATTTTCTTT.

This clonotype came up a few times. The CDR3 is CASSDGGPIETQYF. CDR3 DNA sequence: TGTGCCAGCAGCGACGGGGGGCCAATCGAGACCCAGTACTTC. V gene TRBV7-2 combines with J gene TRBJ2-5; a possible D gene is TRBD2 (7 bases). The CDR3 is 14 residues long. V was shortened by 5 bases and J by 5 bases, with 15 bases between the two germline ends. Germline values: CDR1 SGHTA, CDR2 FQGNSA.

This clonotype has just a few counts. The chain combines TRBV4-1 with TRBJ2-7; D unresolved. Per the germline V gene, CDR1 is MGHRA and CDR2 is YSYEKL. The CDR3 extends over 13 amino acids. The V end lost 4 bases, the J end lost 6 bases, and 13 bases lay between the germline ends. The CDR3 sequence: CASSLASSSEQYF. CDR3 nucleotide sequence: TGCGCCAGCAGCCTTGCATCCTCGAGCGAGCAGTACTTC.

This clonotype was counted a few times. The genes are TRBV10-3 and TRBJ2-7; the D gene is possibly TRBD2 (6 bases). Germline V gives CDR1 ENHRY, CDR2 SYGVKD. V shed 3 bases and J shed 4 bases, with 10 bases lying between them. This CDR3 is 13 amino acids long. The CDR3 nucleotides read TGTGCCATCAGTGAACGGGGGAATTACGAGCAGTACTTC. Translation gives CAISERGNYEQYF.

The V call is TRBV12-3 or TRBV12-4, the J call TRBJ1-1, with D perhaps matching TRBD1 (6 bases). The CDR3 is 14 residues long. The V end was cut by 6 bases, the J end by 4 bases, with 15 bases between. CDR3 sequence reads: CASRNRGEGTEAFF. CDR3 nucleotides: TGTGCCAGCAGAAATAGGGGGGAAGGCACTGAAGCTTTCTTT.

In DNA, the CDR3 is TGTGCCAGCAGTGAGCTTGCTTCAACAGATACGCAGTATTTT. Protein product: CASSELASTDTQYF. The rearrangement uses TRBV12-3 or TRBV12-4 and TRBJ2-3; D is uncertain. The CDR3 sequence is 14 residues long. V was cut by 5 bases and J by 3 bases, with 12 bases left in between.

This clonotype was seen more than once but under ten times. This sequence joins TRBV15 and TRBJ2-3; D remains ambiguous. The CDR3 covers 15 residues. The germline V gene has CDR1 LNHNV and CDR2 YYDKDF (reference sequence). Trimming left V 1 base short and J 2 bases short, with 10 bases between. The CDR3, as DNA: TGTGCCACCAGCAGAGGGGTCGGAATCACAGATACGCAGTATTTT. Encoded protein: CATSRGVGITDTQYF.

The chain links TRBV5-1 to TRBJ1-1; TRBD1 aligns across 8 bases. The CDR3 is 15 residues long. The junction had 8 bases not matched to a gene; V was cut back by 5 bases and J by 2 bases. The germline V gene has CDR1 SGHRS and CDR2 YFSETQ. CDR3 nucleotide sequence: TGCGCCAGCAGTTCAGGGGGCCGCGTTAACACTGAAGCTTTCTTT. This translates into CASSSGGRVNTEAFF.